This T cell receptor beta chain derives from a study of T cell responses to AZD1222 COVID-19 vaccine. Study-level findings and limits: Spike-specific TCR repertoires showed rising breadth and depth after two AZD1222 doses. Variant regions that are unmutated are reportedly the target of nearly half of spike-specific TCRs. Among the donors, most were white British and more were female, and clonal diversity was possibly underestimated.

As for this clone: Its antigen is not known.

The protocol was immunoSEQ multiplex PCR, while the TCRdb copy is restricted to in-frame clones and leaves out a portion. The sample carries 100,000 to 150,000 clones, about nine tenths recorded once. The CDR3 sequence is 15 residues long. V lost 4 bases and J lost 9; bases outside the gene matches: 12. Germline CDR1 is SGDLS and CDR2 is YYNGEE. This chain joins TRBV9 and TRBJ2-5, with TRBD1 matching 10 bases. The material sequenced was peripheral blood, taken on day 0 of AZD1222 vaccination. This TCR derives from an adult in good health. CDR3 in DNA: TGTGCCAGCAGCTCACCGGGACAGGGGAGGGAAGCCCAGTACTTC. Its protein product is CASSSPGQGREAQYF. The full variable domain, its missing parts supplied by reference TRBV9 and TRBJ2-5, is DSGVTQTPKHLITATGQRVTLRCSPRSGDLSVYWYQQSLDQGLQFLIQYYNGEERAKGNILERFSAQQFPDLHSELNLSSLELGDSALYFCASSSPGQGREAQYFGPGTRLLVL.